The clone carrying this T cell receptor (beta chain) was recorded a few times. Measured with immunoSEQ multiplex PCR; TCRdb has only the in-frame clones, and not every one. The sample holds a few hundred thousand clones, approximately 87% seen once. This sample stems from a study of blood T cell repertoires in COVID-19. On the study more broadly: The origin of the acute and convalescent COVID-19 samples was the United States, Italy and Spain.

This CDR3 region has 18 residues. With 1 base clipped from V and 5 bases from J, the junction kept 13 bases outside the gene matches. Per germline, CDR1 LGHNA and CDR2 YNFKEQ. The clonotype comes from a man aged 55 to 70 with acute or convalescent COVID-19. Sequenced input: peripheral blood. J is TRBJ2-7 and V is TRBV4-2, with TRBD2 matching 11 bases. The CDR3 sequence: CASSQGSPLAGGRNEQYF. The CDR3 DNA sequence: TGTGCCAGCAGCCAAGGATCCCCTTTAGCGGGAGGGCGGAACGAGCAGTACTTC.